This entry lists 27 T cell receptor beta chains sequenced from one sample in a study of cytomegalovirus exposure and HLA in healthy donors. PCR amplification relied on 60 Vbeta primers (plus 13 Jbeta primers). The assay was immunoSEQ multiplex PCR, and TCRdb's table has in-frame clones only and misses some. The sample consists of 150,000 to 200,000 clones, approximately 83% of them appearing once. Material: PBMCs. These receptors all come from a man younger than 30 in good health and CMV-seropositive.

Turning to this clone: The same CDR3 also results from other DNA sequences found in this sample. The chain is built from TRBV4-2 and TRBJ2-1; 12 bases agree with TRBD2. After removal of 3 bases from V and 4 bases from J, the junction contained 4 bases not matched to a gene. Germline values: CDR1 LGHNA, CDR2 YNFKEQ. The CDR3 is 16 residues long. CDR3 coding DNA: TGTGCCAGCAGCCAGGAAACTAGCGGGGGGTACAATGAGCAGTTCTTC. This encodes CASSQETSGGYNEQFF.

This clone was seen once. This chain's CDR3 is CAIRSGTDNSPLHF. As DNA, the CDR3 is TGTGCCATCCGATCCGGGACAGATAATTCACCCCTCCACTTT. The chain joins TRBV27 to TRBJ1-6; 7 positions match TRBD1. Per the germline V gene, CDR1 is MNHEY and CDR2 is SMNVEV (reference sequence). V lost 10 bases to trimming and J lost 5 bases; unmatched junction nucleotides: 8. This CDR3 comprises 14 residues.

The chain combines TRBV7-3 with TRBJ2-1; 9 positions agree with TRBD2. The CDR3 totals 16 residues. The ends lost 1 base at V and 5 bases at J; junction bases unmatched: 6. Germline V gene data show CDR1 as SGHTA and CDR2 as FQGTGA. The CDR3 sequence: CASSLKRTSENNEQFF. The CDR3 DNA reads TGTGCCAGCAGCTTAAAGCGGACTAGCGAAAACAATGAGCAGTTCTTC.

The chain couples TRBV4-3 to TRBJ1-6; tentative D call: TRBD1 (6 bases). Germline V gene data show CDR1 as LGHNA and CDR2 as YSLEER. The CDR3 has 17 amino acids. The V gene lost 4 bases and the J gene lost 0 bases, with 13 bases spanning the gap. The CDR3 sequence: CASSLRTGSSYNSPLHF. CDR3 nucleotides: TGCGCCAGCAGCCTTCGTACAGGGAGCTCCTATAATTCACCCCTCCACTTT.

This chain uses TRBV7-8 with TRBJ2-6; D is perhaps TRBD2 (5 bases). Germline assignment: CDR1 SGHVS and CDR2 FQNEAQ. V was cut by 6 bases and J by 0 bases, with 18 bases left in between. This CDR3 region has 18 residues. The chain's CDR3 is CASSRTRVHPSGANVLTF. CDR3 DNA sequence: TGTGCCAGCAGTCGCACGCGGGTTCATCCCTCTGGGGCCAACGTCCTGACTTTC. The full variable domain, with the rest looked up from reference TRBV7-8 and TRBJ2-6, is GAGVSQSPRYKVAKRGQDVALRCDPISGHVSLFWYQQALGQGPEFLTYFQNEAQLDKSGLPSDRFFAERPEGSVSTLKIQRTQQEDSAVYLCASSRTRVHPSGANVLTFGAGSRLTVL.

Details on this clone: Other DNA sequences in the sample encode the same CDR3. This chain uses TRBV27 with TRBJ2-3, with D unclear. Germline CDR1 and CDR2: MNHEY and SMNVEV (reference sequence). The CDR3 sequence is 12 residues long. V lost 5 bases, J lost 2 bases, and 5 bases lay in between. The CDR3 DNA follows: TGTGCCAGCAGTCCCAACACAGATACGCAGTATTTT. Its translation: CASSPNTDTQYF.

This clone has a single count. V and J are TRBV27 and TRBJ1-2; D is unresolved. This CDR3 comprises 14 residues. Germline V gene sequence: CDR1 MNHEY, CDR2 SMNVEV (reference sequence). Trimming removed 3 bases from V and 0 bases from J, with 8 bases in between. CDR3 DNA: TGTGCCAGCAGTTTCCGCGGAGCTAACTATGGCTACACCTTC. This sequence encodes CASSFRGANYGYTF.

The chain couples TRBV11-3 to TRBJ2-2, with TRBD2 matching 10 bases. The V gene end was trimmed by 2 bases and the J gene end by 5 bases; junction bases not matched to a gene: 2. The CDR3 is 15 residues long. The germline V gene encodes CDR1 SGHNT and CDR2 YENEEA. As DNA, the CDR3 is TGTGCCAGCAGCTTAAGCGGGGGGGAGACCGGGGAGCTGTTTTTT. The encoded protein is CASSLSGGETGELFF.

The chain carries TRBV6-1 and TRBJ2-2, with D perhaps matching TRBD1 (5 bases). The V gene lost 10 bases and the J gene lost 0 bases, with 15 bases spanning the gap. The V gene's germline CDR1 is MNHNS and CDR2 SASEGT. There are 15 residues in the CDR3. For the CDR3, the DNA is TGTGCCACTCTCCCGTCGACAGCGAACACCGGGGAGCTGTTTTTT. Residues: CATLPSTANTGELFF.

J is TRBJ1-5 and V is TRBV19; D call uncertain. V gave up 8 bases and J gave up 6 bases, with 11 bases separating them. The CDR3 consists of 12 residues. Germline CDR1 reads LNHDA; CDR2 reads SQIVND (reference sequence). The DNA of the CDR3 is TGTGCCAGTTATAGGGAGGGTCAGCCCCAGCATTTT. Translated: CASYREGQPQHF.

The count of this clone is one. V usage is TRBV6-1 and J usage is TRBJ2-3, with TRBD2 as a possible D gene (5 bases). Trimming left V 2 bases short and J 0 bases short, with 12 bases between. CDR1 and CDR2 from the germline V gene are MNHNS and SASEGT. This CDR3 is built from 16 residues. The CDR3 nucleotides are TGTGCCAGCAGTGAAACTAGTTCCGTGAGCACAGATACGCAGTATTTT. Its translation is CASSETSSVSTDTQYF.

The genes are TRBV5-5 and TRBJ2-5; 8 nucleotides match TRBD2. J lost 4 bases, V lost 0 bases, and 5 bases had no gene match. The CDR3 runs to 15 residues. The germline CDR1 and CDR2 sequences are SGHKS and YYEKEE (reference sequence). CDR3 bases: TGTGCCAGCAGCTTGGCCGGGGGGGCCCTAGAGACCCAGTACTTC. Translated: CASSLAGGALETQYF.

This chain connects TRBV7-3 to TRBJ1-1; TRBD1 matches at 9 bases. Germline CDR1 reads SGHTA; CDR2 reads FQGTGA. V was clipped by 2 bases and J by 5 bases; unmatched bases: 6. This CDR3 has 15 residues. The CDR3 reads CASSLFGQGKTEAFF. The CDR3 nucleotides read TGTGCCAGCAGCTTATTTGGACAGGGGAAGACTGAAGCTTTCTTT.

This rearrangement joins TRBV9 to TRBJ1-1; 7 bases are shared with TRBD1. CDR1 and CDR2 (germline): SGDLS, YYNGEE. V was pared by 0 bases and J by 3 bases, with 5 bases of the junction left unmatched. The CDR3 runs to 15 residues. CDR3 DNA sequence: TGTGCCAGCAGCGTAGAGGGGGCTTTGTACACTGAAGCTTTCTTT. It yields the protein CASSVEGALYTEAFF.

A remark on this clone: Other nucleotide sequences in the sample specify the same CDR3. The CDR3: CASRTGQETQYF. CDR3 in DNA: TGTGCCAGCAGGACGGGCCAAGAGACCCAGTACTTC. V is TRBV2 and J is TRBJ2-5; no firm D call. V lost 6 bases to trimming and J lost 1 base, with 6 bases between them. CDR3 length: 12 residues. Germline loops: CDR1 SNHLY, CDR2 FYNNEI. Supplemented by reference TRBV2 and TRBJ2-5, the full variable domain reads EPEVTQTPSHQVTQMGQEVILRCVPISNHLYFYWYRQILGQKVEFLVSFYNNEISEKSEIFDDQFSVERPDGSNFTLKIRSTKLEDSAMYFCASRTGQETQYFGPGTRLLVL.

J is TRBJ1-2 and V is TRBV19, with 8 positions matching TRBD1. The CDR3 spans 15 residues. CDR1 is LNHDA and CDR2 is SQIVND in the germline V gene (reference sequence). After removal of 2 bases from V and 7 bases from J, the junction contained 9 bases not matched to a gene. The DNA for the CDR3 is TGTGCCAGTAGTATAACCTTCTCGGGACAGGCTGGCTACACCTTC. Its translation: CASSITFSGQAGYTF.

This sequence joins TRBV27 and TRBJ2-1, with TRBD1 matching 7 bases. This CDR3 is built from 17 residues. V lost 5 bases and J lost 4; bases outside the gene matches: 14. Germline V gene sequence: CDR1 MNHEY, CDR2 SMNVEV (reference sequence). The CDR3 nucleotides read TGTGCCAGCAGTCCCGGGACAGCCTCCTCTTCGTACAATGAGCAGTTCTTC. Residues: CASSPGTASSSYNEQFF.

The chain couples TRBV4-1 to TRBJ2-7; 10 positions agree with TRBD2. The CDR3 runs 17 residues. In germline, CDR1 is MGHRA, CDR2 YSYEKL. Trimming took 0 bases from V and 2 from J; bases not matched to a gene: 7. In nucleotides, the CDR3 is TGCGCCAGCAGCCAAGAGGCTAAAGCGGGGGGGCCCTACGAGCAGTACTTC. Amino acid sequence: CASSQEAKAGGPYEQYF.

This chain uses TRBV7-8 with TRBJ2-5, with D possibly being TRBD2 (5 bases). Near its end, the DNA agrees better with TRBJ2-7, so the J call may be wrong. Germline V gene sequence: CDR1 SGHVS, CDR2 FQNEAQ. The CDR3 contains 15 residues. CDR3 loop: CASSLGRVPSYEQYF. CDR3 in DNA: TGTGCCAGCAGCTTAGGGCGGGTCCCCTCCTACGAGCAGTACTTC.

The V call is TRBV6-1, the J call TRBJ1-2, with D hard to call. V was cut by 3 bases and J by 0 bases, with 5 bases left in between. Germline V lookup: CDR1 MNHNS, CDR2 SASEGT. The CDR3 contains 13 residues. This chain's CDR3 is CASSERANYGYTF. CDR3 bases: TGTGCCAGCAGTGAGCGCGCTAACTATGGCTACACCTTC.

CDR3 loop: CSVEGRGGDPSYNEQFF. The DNA for the CDR3 is TGCAGCGTTGAAGGGCGGGGGGGCGACCCCTCCTACAATGAGCAGTTCTTC. The V call is TRBV29-1, the J call TRBJ2-1; 9 bases agree with TRBD2. Per germline, CDR1 SQVTM and CDR2 ANQGSEA. V lost 1 base and J lost 0; bases outside the gene matches: 7. The CDR3 totals 17 residues.

This chain joins TRBV20-1 and TRBJ1-2, with D perhaps TRBD1 (5 bases). Trimming left V 2 bases short and J 7 bases short, with 8 bases between. This CDR3 is 11 amino acids long. Germline V lookup: CDR1 DFQATT, CDR2 SNEGSKA (reference sequence). DNA of the CDR3: TGCAGTGCTAGACGTACAGGTGGCTACACCTTC. It specifies CSARRTGGYTF.

The chain couples TRBV6-1 to TRBJ1-2, with no clear D. V was pared by 4 bases and J by 2 bases, with 8 bases between. CDR3 length: 13 amino acids. Germline assignment: CDR1 MNHNS and CDR2 SASEGT. This CDR3 reads CASSVPQNYGYTF. The CDR3 nucleotides read TGTGCCAGCAGTGTTCCCCAGAACTATGGCTACACCTTC.

The chain carries TRBV5-6 and TRBJ2-1; TRBD2 might be the D (6 bases). This CDR3 has 15 amino acids. The germline V gene encodes CDR1 SGHDT and CDR2 YYEEEE. The V end was cut by 4 bases, the J end by 3 bases, with 14 bases between. CDR3 bases: TGTGCCAGCAGCGAAAGCGGGCGCTTCTACAATGAGCAGTTCTTC. Translating gives CASSESGRFYNEQFF.

The chain joins TRBV7-9 to TRBJ1-1, with 10 bases matching TRBD1. CDR3 length equals 16 residues. Trimming at V came to 3 bases and at J to 0 bases, leaving 4 bases not matched to a gene. Germline-derived CDR1 and CDR2 are SEHNR and FQNEAQ (reference sequence). CDR3 in DNA: TGTGCCAGCAGCTTGGGGGACAGGGGACTGAACACTGAAGCTTTCTTT. Its protein product is CASSLGDRGLNTEAFF.

This chain links TRBV4-1 with TRBJ2-3, with 8 nucleotides matching TRBD2. After removal of 2 bases from V and 2 bases from J, the junction contained 9 bases not matched to a gene. Germline-derived CDR1 and CDR2 are MGHRA and YSYEKL. The length of the CDR3 is 17 residues. The CDR3 nucleotides are TGCGCCAGCAGCCAAACAATTAGCGGGGCCTTCACAGATACGCAGTATTTT. Translated, it gives CASSQTISGAFTDTQYF.

This clone was detected a few times. This chain uses TRBV7-9 with TRBJ1-1, with 7 bases lining up with TRBD1. Unmatched junction bases numbered 5, after V lost 1 base and J lost 6 bases. This CDR3 contains 14 residues. The germline gives CDR1 SEHNR, CDR2 FQNEAQ (reference sequence). In DNA, the CDR3 is TGTGCCAGCAGCTTAGGACAGGGTAGCTCTGAAGCTTTCTTT. This encodes CASSLGQGSSEAFF. The variable domain in full, with the rest retrieved from reference TRBV7-9 and TRBJ1-1, is DTGVSQNPRHKITKRGQNVTFRCDPISEHNRLYWYRQTLGQGPEFLTYFQNEAQLEKSRLLSDRFSAERPKGSFSTLEIQRTEQGDSAMYLCASSLGQGSSEAFFGQGTRLTVV.